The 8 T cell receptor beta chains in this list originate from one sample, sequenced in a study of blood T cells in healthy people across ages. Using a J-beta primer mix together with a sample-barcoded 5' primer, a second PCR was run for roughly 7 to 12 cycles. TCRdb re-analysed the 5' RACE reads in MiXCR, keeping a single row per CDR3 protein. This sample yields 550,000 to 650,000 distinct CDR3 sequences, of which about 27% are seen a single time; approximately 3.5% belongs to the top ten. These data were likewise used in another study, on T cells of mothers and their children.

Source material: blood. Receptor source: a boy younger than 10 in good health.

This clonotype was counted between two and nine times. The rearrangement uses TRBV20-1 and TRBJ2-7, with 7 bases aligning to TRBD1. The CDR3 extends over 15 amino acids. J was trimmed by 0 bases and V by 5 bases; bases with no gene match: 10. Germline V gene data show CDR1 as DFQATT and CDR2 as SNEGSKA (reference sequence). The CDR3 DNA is TGCAGTGCTGGGAACCGGGACAGTTTCTCCTACGAGCAGTACTTC. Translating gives CSAGNRDSFSYEQYF.

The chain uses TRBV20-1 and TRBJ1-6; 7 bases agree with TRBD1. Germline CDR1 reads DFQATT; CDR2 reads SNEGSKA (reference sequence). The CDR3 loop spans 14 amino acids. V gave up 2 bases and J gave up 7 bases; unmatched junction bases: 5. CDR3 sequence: CSARPGTDNSPLHF. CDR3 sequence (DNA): TGCAGTGCTAGACCCGGGACAGACAATTCACCCCTCCACTTT.

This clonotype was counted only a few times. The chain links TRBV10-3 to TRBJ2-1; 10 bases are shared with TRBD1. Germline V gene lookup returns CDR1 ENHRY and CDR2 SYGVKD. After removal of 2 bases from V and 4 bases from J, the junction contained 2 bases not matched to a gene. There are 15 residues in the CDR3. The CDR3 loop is CAISERTGGYNEQFF. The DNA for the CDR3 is TGTGCCATCAGTGAGAGGACAGGGGGGTACAATGAGCAGTTCTTC.

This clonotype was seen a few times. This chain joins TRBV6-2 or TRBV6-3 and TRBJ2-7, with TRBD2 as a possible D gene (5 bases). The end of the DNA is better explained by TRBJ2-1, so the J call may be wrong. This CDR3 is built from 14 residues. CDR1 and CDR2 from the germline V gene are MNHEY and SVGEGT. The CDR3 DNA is TGTGCCAGCAGTAGGCAGCGGCTATACAATGAGCAGTTCTTC. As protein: CASSRQRLYNEQFF.

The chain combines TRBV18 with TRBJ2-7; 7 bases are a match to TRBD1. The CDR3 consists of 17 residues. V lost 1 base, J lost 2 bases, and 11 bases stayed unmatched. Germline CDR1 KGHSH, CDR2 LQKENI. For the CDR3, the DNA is TGTGCCAGCTCACCACGCCCTCTGACAGGGTCTACCTACGAGCAGTACTTC. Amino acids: CASSPRPLTGSTYEQYF.

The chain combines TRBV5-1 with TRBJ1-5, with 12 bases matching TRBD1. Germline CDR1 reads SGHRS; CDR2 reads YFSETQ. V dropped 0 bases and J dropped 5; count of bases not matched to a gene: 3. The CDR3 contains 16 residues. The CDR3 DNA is TGCGCCAGCAGCTTGGGGGGGACAGGGGGCTATCAGCCCCAGCATTTT. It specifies CASSLGGTGGYQPQHF. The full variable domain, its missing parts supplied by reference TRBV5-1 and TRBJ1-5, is KAGVTQTPRYLIKTRGQQVTLSCSPISGHRSVSWYQQTPGQGLQFLFEYFSETQRNKGNFPGRFSGRQFSNSRSEMNVSTLELGDSALYLCASSLGGTGGYQPQHFGDGTRLSIL.

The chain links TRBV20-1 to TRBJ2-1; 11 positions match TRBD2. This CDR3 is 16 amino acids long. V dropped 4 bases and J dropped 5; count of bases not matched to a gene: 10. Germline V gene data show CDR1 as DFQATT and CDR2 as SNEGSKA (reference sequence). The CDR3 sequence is CSANHPTSGIHNEQFF. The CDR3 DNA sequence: TGCAGTGCTAATCACCCGACTAGCGGGATCCACAATGAGCAGTTCTTC.

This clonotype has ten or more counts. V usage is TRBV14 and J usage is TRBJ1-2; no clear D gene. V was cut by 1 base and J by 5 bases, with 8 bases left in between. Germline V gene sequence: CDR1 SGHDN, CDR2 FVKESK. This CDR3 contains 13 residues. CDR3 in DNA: TGTGCCAGCAGCCAAGTAAAGGAGTATGGCTACACCTTC. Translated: CASSQVKEYGYTF.